The source of this TCR beta chain is a study of blood T cell repertoires in COVID-19. The CDR3 extends over 16 amino acids. V was pared by 4 bases and J by 8 bases, with 15 bases of the junction left unmatched. Germline CDR1 is MGHRA and CDR2 is YSYEKL. Sequenced by immunoSEQ multiplex PCR; TCRdb stores in-frame clones only, minus some. Of some 140,000 clones listed, about 80% are singletons. Material for sequencing was peripheral blood. The gene calls are TRBV4-1 and TRBJ1-2; TRBD1 agrees at 8 bases. The receptor comes from a human donor in a cohort sampled during active COVID-19. The CDR3 protein is CASSPSPGQEGRGYTF. For the CDR3, the DNA is TGCGCCAGCAGCCCCTCTCCGGGACAGGAAGGCCGGGGCTACACCTTC.